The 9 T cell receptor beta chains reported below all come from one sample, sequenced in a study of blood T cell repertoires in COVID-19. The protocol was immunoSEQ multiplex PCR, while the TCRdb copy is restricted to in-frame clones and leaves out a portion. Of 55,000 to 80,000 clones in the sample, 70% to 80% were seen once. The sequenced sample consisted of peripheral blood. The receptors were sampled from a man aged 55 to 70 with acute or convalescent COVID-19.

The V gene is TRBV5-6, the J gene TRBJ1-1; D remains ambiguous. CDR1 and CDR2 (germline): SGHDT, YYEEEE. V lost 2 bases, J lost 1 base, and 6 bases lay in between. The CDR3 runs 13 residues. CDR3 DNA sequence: TGTGCCAGCAGCTTTTCAGAGAACACTGAAGCTTTCTTT. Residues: CASSFSENTEAFF.

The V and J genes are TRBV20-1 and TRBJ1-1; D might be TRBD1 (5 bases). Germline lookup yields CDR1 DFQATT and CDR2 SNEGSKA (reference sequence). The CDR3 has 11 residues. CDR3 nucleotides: TGCAGCTCCAGGGTAAACACTGAAGCTTTCTTT. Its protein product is CSSRVNTEAFF.

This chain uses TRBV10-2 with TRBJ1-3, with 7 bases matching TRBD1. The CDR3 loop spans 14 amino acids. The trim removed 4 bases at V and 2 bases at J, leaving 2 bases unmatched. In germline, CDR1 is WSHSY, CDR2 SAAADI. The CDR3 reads CASSGGTAGNTIYF. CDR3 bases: TGCGCCAGCAGTGGAGGGACAGCTGGAAACACCATATATTTT.

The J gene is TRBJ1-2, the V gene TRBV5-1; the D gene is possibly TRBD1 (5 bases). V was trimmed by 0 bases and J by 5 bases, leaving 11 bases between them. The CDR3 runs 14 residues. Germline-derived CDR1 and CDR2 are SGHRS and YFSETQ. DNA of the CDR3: TGCGCCAGCAGCTTGGTAGGGGTAGAATATGGCTACACCTTC. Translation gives CASSLVGVEYGYTF.

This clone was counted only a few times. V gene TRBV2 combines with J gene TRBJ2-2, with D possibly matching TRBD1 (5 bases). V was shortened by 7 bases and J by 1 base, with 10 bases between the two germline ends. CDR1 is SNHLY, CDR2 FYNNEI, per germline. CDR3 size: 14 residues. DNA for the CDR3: TGTGCCAGCATTCGACAGAAGAACACCGGGGAGCTGTTTTTT. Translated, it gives CASIRQKNTGELFF.

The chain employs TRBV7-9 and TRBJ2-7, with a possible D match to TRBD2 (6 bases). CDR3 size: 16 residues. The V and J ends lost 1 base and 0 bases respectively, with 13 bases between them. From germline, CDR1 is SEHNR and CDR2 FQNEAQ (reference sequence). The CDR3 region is CASSLVGGDGSYEQYF. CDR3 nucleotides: TGTGCCAGCAGCTTAGTCGGGGGAGACGGCTCCTACGAGCAGTACTTC.

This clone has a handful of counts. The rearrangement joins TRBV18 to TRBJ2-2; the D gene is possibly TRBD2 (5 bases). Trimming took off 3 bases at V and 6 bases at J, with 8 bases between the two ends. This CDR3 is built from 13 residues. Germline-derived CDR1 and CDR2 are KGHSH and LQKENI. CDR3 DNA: TGTGCCAGCTCACCGTCCGGGGCCGGGGAGCTGTTTTTT. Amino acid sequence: CASSPSGAGELFF.

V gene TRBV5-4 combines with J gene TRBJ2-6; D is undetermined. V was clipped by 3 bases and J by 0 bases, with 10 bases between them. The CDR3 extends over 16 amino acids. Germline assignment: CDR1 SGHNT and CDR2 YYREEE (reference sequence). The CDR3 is CASSSARFSGANVLTF. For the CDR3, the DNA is TGTGCCAGCAGCTCGGCGCGGTTCTCTGGGGCCAACGTCCTGACTTTC.

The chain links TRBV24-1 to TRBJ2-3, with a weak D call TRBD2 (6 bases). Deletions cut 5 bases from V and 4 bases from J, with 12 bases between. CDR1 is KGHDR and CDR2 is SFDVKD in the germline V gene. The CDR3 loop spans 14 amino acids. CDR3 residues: CATSGQAGPDTQYF. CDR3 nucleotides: TGTGCCACCAGTGGTCAGGCGGGACCAGATACGCAGTATTTT.